This passage covers 15 T cell receptor beta chains from one sample sequenced in a study of shared clonotypes between healthy human individuals. Naivety among CD8 cells was defined by CD45RO negativity and positive CCR7 selection, thereby excluding terminally differentiated effector memory CD45RA+ cells. Repertoires were generated with immunoSEQ multiplex PCR, while TCRdb's copy carries only in-frame clones and drops some. This sample has millions of clones; 85% to 95% occur once, and the top ten carry around 1.7%. Sequences were obtained from naive CD8+ T cells from PBMCs. These receptors were collected from a man between 18 and 29 years old in good health. Some clones in this sample may be carry-over from other donors' samples.

The chain links TRBV4-2 to TRBJ2-7; maybe TRBD2 (5 bases). Deletions cut 4 bases from V and 0 bases from J, with 22 bases between. Germline-derived CDR1 and CDR2 are LGHNA and YNFKEQ. The CDR3 spans 18 residues. CDR3 protein: CASSRPALSAGASYEQYF. The CDR3 DNA follows: TGTGCCAGCAGCCGCCCCGCCCTCTCCGCGGGTGCCTCCTACGAGCAGTACTTC.

On this clone itself: At one end the junction does not follow the germline gene, possibly because of a read error. V is TRBV7-8 and J is TRBJ1-1, with D hard to call. The germline gives CDR1 SGHVS, CDR2 FQNEAQ. The length of the CDR3 is 14 residues. The CDR3 reads CASNLGRRNTEAFF. CDR3 coding DNA: TGTGCCAGCAACTTAGGGAGGAGGAACACTGAAGCTTTCTTT.

Only a few counts were recorded for this clone. Other nucleotide sequences in the sample specify the same CDR3. This chain links TRBV27 with TRBJ2-7; 8 nucleotides align to TRBD2. The ends lost 5 bases at V and 2 bases at J; junction bases unmatched: 2. This CDR3 comprises 13 residues. Germline V CDR1 and CDR2: MNHEY, SMNVEV (reference sequence). The CDR3 region has the DNA TGTGCCAGCAGTCCGGGACTAGCCTACGAGCAGTACTTC. It codes for CASSPGLAYEQYF.

The chain employs TRBV28 and TRBJ2-7; TRBD1 matches 10 bases. J was trimmed by 6 bases and V by 6 bases; bases with no gene match: 8. The CDR3 is 14 residues long. The V gene's germline CDR1 is MDHEN and CDR2 SYDVKM. CDR3 loop: CASRLRDRGREQYF. Written as DNA, the CDR3 is TGTGCCAGCAGGCTTCGGGACAGGGGACGCGAGCAGTACTTC.

The sample holds one count of this clone. This rearrangement joins TRBV19 to TRBJ2-7; 10 bases agree with TRBD2. Germline-derived CDR1 and CDR2 are LNHDA and SQIVND (reference sequence). The junction had 8 bases not matched to a gene; V was cut back by 1 base and J by 2 bases. The CDR3 loop spans 17 amino acids. The CDR3 protein is CASSIGLTSGIPYEQYF. In nucleotides, the CDR3 is TGTGCCAGTAGTATAGGCCTCACTAGCGGGATACCCTACGAGCAGTACTTC.

The chain couples TRBV5-1 to TRBJ1-1; D unclear. V dropped 1 base and J dropped 7 bases, with 8 bases sitting between them. The CDR3 extends over 12 amino acids. The germline gives CDR1 SGHRS, CDR2 YFSETQ. CDR3 protein: CASSLIGIEAFF. The CDR3 coding sequence is TGCGCCAGCAGCTTGATCGGCATTGAAGCTTTCTTT. Full variable domain (rest looked up from reference TRBV5-1 and TRBJ1-1): KAGVTQTPRYLIKTRGQQVTLSCSPISGHRSVSWYQQTPGQGLQFLFEYFSETQRNKGNFPGRFSGRQFSNSRSEMNVSTLELGDSALYLCASSLIGIEAFFGQGTRLTVV.

This sequence joins TRBV12-5 and TRBJ1-2; D call uncertain. Trimming removed 5 bases from V and 11 bases from J, with 12 bases in between. Germline V CDR1 and CDR2: LGHNT, FRNRAP. The CDR3 length is 11 residues. The CDR3 region has the DNA TGTGCTAGTGGTCTCGGTCCGGAATACACCTTC. Protein product: CASGLGPEYTF.

The chain carries TRBV11-2 and TRBJ1-1; the D is unclear. The V and J ends lost 5 bases and 3 bases respectively, with 16 bases between them. The germline V gene has CDR1 SGHAT and CDR2 FQNNGV. CDR3 length: 15 residues. CDR3: CASSGRTGLDTEAFF. The CDR3 DNA reads as TGTGCCAGCAGCGGGAGAACGGGCTTGGACACTGAAGCTTTCTTT.

This chain's CDR3 is CASSTQSYEQYF. The CDR3 DNA reads TGTGCCAGCAGTACACAGAGCTACGAGCAGTACTTC. This chain uses TRBV2 with TRBJ2-7; no firm D call. This CDR3 has 12 amino acids. Germline V gene sequence: CDR1 SNHLY, CDR2 FYNNEI. V lost 5 bases and J lost 3, with 8 bases in between.

The rearrangement links TRBV18 to TRBJ1-4, with TRBD1 identical over 7 bases. This CDR3 comprises 14 residues. The germline V gene encodes CDR1 KGHSH and CDR2 LQKENI. The junction had 3 bases not matched to a gene; V was cut back by 3 bases and J by 5 bases. This CDR3 reads CASSPNRGNEKLFF. The CDR3 nucleotides are TGTGCCAGCTCACCGAACAGGGGCAATGAAAAACTGTTTTTT.

V and J are TRBV6-5 and TRBJ2-1, with 9 bases matching TRBD1. Germline values: CDR1 MNHEY, CDR2 SVGAGI. The J segment lost 9 bases and the V segment lost 5 bases, leaving 5 bases of the junction unmatched. This CDR3 spans 13 amino acids. CDR3 residues: CASSVTTGGEQFF. The CDR3 DNA follows: TGTGCCAGCAGTGTTACGACAGGGGGTGAGCAGTTCTTC.

This chain connects TRBV19 to TRBJ1-5; D is uncertain. Looked up from germline, CDR1 is LNHDA and CDR2 is SQIVND (reference sequence). The CDR3 has 16 amino acids. V dropped 1 base and J dropped 4 bases, with 14 bases sitting between them. CDR3 DNA: TGTGCCAGTAGTATAGGAATTTGGGCCAATAATCAGCCCCAGCATTTT. Translated, it gives CASSIGIWANNQPQHF.

This chain uses TRBV5-4 with TRBJ1-1; the D is unclear. The CDR3 consists of 12 residues. Germline V gene data show CDR1 as SGHNT and CDR2 as YYREEE (reference sequence). The V gene lost 4 bases and the J gene lost 3 bases, with 7 bases spanning the gap. The CDR3 nucleotides read TGTGCCAGCAGCGACGGCTACACTGAAGCTTTCTTT. Translation: CASSDGYTEAFF.

This clone has a single count. This rearrangement joins TRBV10-3 to TRBJ1-2; D not resolved. Germline values: CDR1 ENHRY, CDR2 SYGVKD. There are 13 residues in the CDR3. The V end was cut by 6 bases, the J end by 5 bases, with 13 bases between. CDR3 DNA: TGTGCCATCAGACCGCCGGACGCATATGGCTACACCTTC. It translates to CAIRPPDAYGYTF.

The genes are TRBV7-2 and TRBJ2-7; 9 nucleotides align to TRBD1. The CDR3 is made up of 16 amino acids. The V and J ends lost 6 bases and 3 bases, in that order; junction bases with no gene match: 12. CDR1 SGHTA and CDR2 FQGNSA come from the germline V gene. This CDR3 reads CASRQNNRGRLYEQYF. In nucleotides, the CDR3 is TGTGCCAGCAGACAAAACAACAGGGGGCGTCTCTACGAGCAGTACTTC.